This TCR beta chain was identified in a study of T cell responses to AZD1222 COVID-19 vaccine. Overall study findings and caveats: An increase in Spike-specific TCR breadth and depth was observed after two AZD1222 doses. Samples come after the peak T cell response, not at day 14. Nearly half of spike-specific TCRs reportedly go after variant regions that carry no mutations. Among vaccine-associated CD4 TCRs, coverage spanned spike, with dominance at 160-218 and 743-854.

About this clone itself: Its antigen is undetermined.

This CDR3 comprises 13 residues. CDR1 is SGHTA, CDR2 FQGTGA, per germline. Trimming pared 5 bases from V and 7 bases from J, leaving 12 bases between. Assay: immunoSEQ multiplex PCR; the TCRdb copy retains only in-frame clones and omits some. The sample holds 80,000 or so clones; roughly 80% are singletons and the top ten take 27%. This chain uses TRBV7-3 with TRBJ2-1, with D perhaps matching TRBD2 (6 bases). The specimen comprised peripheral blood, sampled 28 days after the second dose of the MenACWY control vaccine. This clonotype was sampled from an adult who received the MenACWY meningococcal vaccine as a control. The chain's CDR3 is CASSLGTYNEQFF. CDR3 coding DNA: TGTGCCAGCAGCCTCGGGACTTATAATGAGCAGTTCTTC.